The rows below give T cell receptor beta chains drawn from one sample of a study of CD8 T cells in ankylosing spondylitis. In TCRdb, the 5' RACE reads were re-called with MiXCR into one record per CDR3 protein. The top ten hold less than 9.5% of the sample, which has 250,000 to 300,000 distinct CDR3 sequences, about 20% seen once. Source material: blood, either unsorted or a sorted T cell fraction (not recorded which). The source of these receptors is a male donor with ankylosing spondylitis or in good health (not recorded which). Both conserved end residues are part of each CDR3. D genes are given only for firm matches. The size of a clone is reported for some rows only, either as once, few or many, or as a class for expanded clones.

J: TRBJ1-2; D: TRBD1; size: .; V: TRBV6-6; CDR3: CASTDRGGYGYTF; DNA: TGTGCCAGCACCGACAGGGGGGGCTATGGCTACACCTTC
J: TRBJ1-6; D: TRBD1; size: .; V: TRBV25-1; CDR3: CASGTTGVGSPLHF; DNA: TGTGCCAGCGGAACTACAGGGGTCGGGTCACCCCTCCACTTT
J: TRBJ2-2; D: TRBD1; size: many; V: TRBV5-1; CDR3: CASSSQTGTGELFF; DNA: TGCGCCAGCAGCTCCCAGACAGGGACCGGGGAGCTGTTTTTT
J: TRBJ2-5; D: TRBD2; size: .; V: TRBV20-1; CDR3: CSARDPTKRGGYNQETQYF; DNA: TGCAGTGCTAGAGACCCGACTAAGCGGGGGGGATATAACCAAGAGACCCAGTACTTC
J: TRBJ1-1; D: TRBD1; size: many; V: TRBV12-3/TRBV12-4; CDR3: CASRLQGAPDNF; DNA: TGTGCCAGCAGACTCCAGGGGGCCCCCGATAATTTT
J: TRBJ1-5; D: TRBD1; size: .; V: TRBV3-1; CDR3: CASSRGQGSQPQHF; DNA: TGTGCCAGCAGCCGCGGACAGGGGTCCCAGCCCCAGCATTTT
J: TRBJ2-3; D: TRBD1; size: .; V: TRBV23-1; CDR3: CASSHLGQGSTDTQYF; DNA: TGCGCCAGCAGTCACCTCGGACAGGGGAGCACAGATACGCAGTATTTT
J: TRBJ2-6; D: .; size: .; V: TRBV5-6; CDR3: CASSLSGSGANVLTF; DNA: TGTGCCAGCAGCTTATCGGGCTCTGGGGCCAACGTCCTGACTTTC
J: TRBJ2-4; D: .; size: few; V: TRBV9; CDR3: CASSVEGSGIQYF; DNA: TGTGCCAGCAGCGTAGAGGGCTCGGGCATTCAGTACTTC
J: TRBJ2-3; D: TRBD2; size: few; V: TRBV27; CDR3: CASSLSTSGTDTQYF; DNA: TGTGCCAGCAGTTTATCGACTAGCGGCACAGATACGCAGTATTTT
J: TRBJ2-2; D: .; size: .; V: TRBV5-1; CDR3: CASRIGTGELFF; DNA: TGCGCCAGCAGGATCGGGACCGGGGAGCTGTTTTTT
J: TRBJ2-1; D: TRBD1; size: .; V: TRBV5-1; CDR3: CASSETNRGYNEQFF; DNA: TGCGCCAGCAGCGAAACAAACAGGGGATACAATGAGCAGTTCTTC
J: TRBJ2-3; D: TRBD1; size: .; V: TRBV2; CDR3: CASRNQGARGDTQYF; DNA: TGTGCCAGCAGGAACCAGGGGGCCCGAGGGGATACGCAGTATTTT
J: TRBJ2-1; D: .; size: few; V: TRBV5-1; CDR3: CASSLGRADNEQFF; DNA: TGCGCCAGCAGCTTGGGGAGGGCGGACAATGAGCAGTTCTTC
J: TRBJ2-2; D: .; size: .; V: TRBV5-1; CDR3: CASRRTAEGELFF; DNA: TGCGCCAGCAGACGGACGGCCGAAGGGGAGCTGTTTTTT
J: TRBJ2-3; D: TRBD2; size: many; V: TRBV29-1; CDR3: CSVAPGGTSTDTQYF; DNA: TGCAGCGTCGCGCCGGGGGGTACTAGCACAGATACGCAGTATTTT
J: TRBJ1-3; D: .; size: .; V: TRBV29-1; CDR3: CSVVSPRNSSGNTIYF; DNA: TGCAGCGTTGTCAGCCCTCGGAACAGCTCTGGAAACACCATATATTTT
J: TRBJ1-5; D: .; size: many; V: TRBV20-1; CDR3: CSARGAGDWSQHF; DNA: TGCAGTGCGAGAGGGGCGGGGGATTGGTCCCAGCATTTT
J: TRBJ2-1; D: TRBD2; size: .; V: TRBV5-1; CDR3: CASSWRPLPSGGGLGEQFF; DNA: TGCGCCAGCAGCTGGCGTCCCCTTCCTAGCGGGGGAGGATTAGGAGAGCAGTTCTTC
J: TRBJ1-2; D: TRBD1; size: few; V: TRBV12-3/TRBV12-4; CDR3: CASSTTGANGYTF; DNA: TGTGCCAGCAGCACGACAGGGGCTAATGGCTACACCTTC
J: TRBJ2-5; D: .; size: .; V: TRBV5-1; CDR3: CASSPQTRSMEETQYF; DNA: TGCGCCAGCAGCCCACAGACTAGGTCGATGGAAGAGACCCAGTACTTC
J: TRBJ1-5; D: .; size: few; V: TRBV15; CDR3: CATSRELTGDQPQHF; DNA: TGTGCCACCAGCAGAGAGTTGACGGGGGATCAGCCCCAGCATTTT
J: TRBJ1-4; D: TRBD1; size: few; V: TRBV3-1; CDR3: CASSHETGVEGLFF; DNA: TGTGCCAGCAGCCACGAGACAGGGGTCGAGGGACTGTTTTTT
J: TRBJ2-1; D: TRBD1; size: .; V: TRBV18; CDR3: CASSPGQGSASSYNEQFF; DNA: TGTGCCAGCTCACCGGGACAGGGAAGTGCCAGCTCCTACAATGAGCAGTTCTTC
J: TRBJ1-2; D: .; size: many; V: TRBV20-1; CDR3: CSAWAQSGYTF; DNA: TGCAGTGCTTGGGCCCAGTCTGGCTACACCTTC
J: TRBJ1-1; D: .; size: many; V: TRBV15; CDR3: CATSRKGGEAFF; DNA: TGTGCCACCAGCAGGAAGGGGGGTGAAGCTTTCTTT
J: TRBJ2-3; D: .; size: .; V: TRBV5-1; CDR3: CASSLGGPGADTQYF; DNA: TGCGCCAGCAGCTTGGGGGGGCCAGGAGCAGATACGCAGTATTTT
J: TRBJ1-1; D: TRBD1; size: few; V: TRBV20-1; CDR3: CSAYRGTGSTEAFF; DNA: TGCAGTGCTTACAGGGGGACGGGGAGCACTGAAGCTTTCTTT
J: TRBJ2-6; D: TRBD1; size: few; V: TRBV10-3; CDR3: CAISERQGAFSGANVLTF; DNA: TGTGCCATCAGTGAACGGCAGGGGGCCTTCTCTGGGGCCAACGTCCTGACTTTC
J: TRBJ2-5; D: TRBD2; size: .; V: TRBV6-2/TRBV6-3; CDR3: CASSYSKASGMYQETQYF; DNA: TGTGCCAGCAGTTACTCGAAGGCTAGCGGGATGTACCAAGAGACCCAGTACTTC
J: TRBJ2-3; D: .; size: .; V: TRBV5-1; CDR3: CASSPPQGSDTQYF; DNA: TGCGCCAGCAGCCCCCCTCAGGGGTCAGATACGCAGTATTTT
J: TRBJ2-3; D: TRBD2; size: .; V: TRBV7-8; CDR3: CASSWRTSANTDTQYF; DNA: TGTGCCAGCAGCTGGCGGACTAGCGCTAACACAGATACGCAGTATTTT
J: TRBJ1-4; D: .; size: many; V: TRBV20-1; CDR3: CSAREDREKLFF; DNA: TGCAGTGCTAGAGAAGACAGGGAAAAACTGTTTTTT
J: TRBJ1-5; D: TRBD1; size: .; V: TRBV24-1; CDR3: CATRQQGSNQPQHF; DNA: TGTGCCACCAGGCAACAGGGGAGCAATCAGCCCCAGCATTTT
J: TRBJ2-1; D: TRBD2; size: few; V: TRBV20-1; CDR3: CSARPLAGGTYNEQFF; DNA: TGCAGTGCTAGACCACTAGCGGGAGGCACCTACAATGAGCAGTTCTTC
J: TRBJ2-5; D: TRBD1; size: .; V: TRBV23-1; CDR3: CASSQPTGGVETQYF; DNA: TGCGCCAGCAGTCAACCGACAGGGGGTGTGGAGACCCAGTACTTC
J: TRBJ2-1; D: TRBD2; size: few; V: TRBV5-1; CDR3: CASSSASGFYNEQFF; DNA: TGCGCCAGCAGCTCCGCTAGCGGGTTCTACAATGAGCAGTTCTTC
J: TRBJ1-4; D: .; size: .; V: TRBV6-5; CDR3: CASSLSRQTYEKLFF; DNA: TGTGCCAGCAGTCTATCTCGACAGACTTATGAAAAACTGTTTTTT
J: TRBJ2-3; D: TRBD2; size: few; V: TRBV7-2; CDR3: CASSTGLVFSTDTQYF; DNA: TGTGCCAGCAGCACTGGACTAGTTTTTAGTACAGATACGCAGTATTTT
J: TRBJ2-1; D: TRBD1; size: .; V: TRBV5-1; CDR3: CASSLASQGGGNEQFF; DNA: TGCGCCAGCAGCTTGGCCTCACAGGGGGGAGGCAATGAGCAGTTCTTC
J: TRBJ1-3; D: TRBD1; size: .; V: TRBV20-1; CDR3: CSASGTGSGNTIYF; DNA: TGCAGTGCTTCAGGGACAGGGTCTGGAAACACCATATATTTT
J: TRBJ2-1; D: TRBD1; size: few; V: TRBV20-1; CDR3: CSVMAGGQGENEQFF; DNA: TGCAGTGTCATGGCCGGAGGACAGGGGGAGAATGAGCAGTTCTTC
J: TRBJ1-4; D: .; size: few; V: TRBV5-1; CDR3: CASSLPSPTNEKLFF; DNA: TGCGCCAGCAGCTTGCCGTCTCCAACTAATGAAAAACTGTTTTTT
J: TRBJ2-3; D: TRBD2; size: once; V: TRBV5-1; CDR3: CASSLAGFEDTQYF; DNA: TGCGCCAGCAGCTTAGCGGGATTTGAAGATACGCAGTATTTT
J: TRBJ2-1; D: .; size: .; V: TRBV20-1; CDR3: CSARLGSNEQFF; DNA: TGCAGTGCCCGCTTAGGTAGCAATGAGCAGTTCTTC
J: TRBJ2-5; D: TRBD1; size: .; V: TRBV14; CDR3: CASSVRQGLQETQYF; DNA: TGTGCCAGCAGCGTCCGACAGGGGCTACAAGAGACCCAGTACTTC
J: TRBJ1-2; D: TRBD1; size: .; V: TRBV12-3/TRBV12-4; CDR3: CASSRQGTLGYTF; DNA: TGTGCCAGCAGTCGACAGGGGACCCTTGGCTACACCTTC
J: TRBJ2-3; D: TRBD2; size: .; V: TRBV11-2; CDR3: CASSFASGVRTDTQYF; DNA: TGTGCCAGCAGCTTTGCTAGCGGGGTCCGCACAGATACGCAGTATTTT